The rows below give T cell receptor beta chains drawn from one sample of a study of T-cell reconstitution after alpha-beta-depleted transplantation in children. In TCRdb, the PCR reads were re-called with MiXCR into one record per CDR3 protein. The sample contains about 260,000 distinct CDR3 sequences, roughly 7.7% of which appear only once. This specimen consisted of PBMCs, mostly from graft donor cells, obtained 180 days after TCRalphabeta/CD19-depleted stem cell transplant. The origin of the receptors is a male patient younger than 18 who had a stem cell transplant for acute lymphoblastic leukemia, so the T cells may come from the graft donor. The CDR3 runs from the conserved cysteine through the conserved F or W. D genes are given only for firm matches. Part of the rows lack a size; the others show once, few, many or a class for expanded clones.

v_call: TRBV5-1; cdr3_length: 15; j_call: TRBJ2-1; d_call: TRBD1; clone_size: many; cdr3_aa: CASRSGQGVKNEQFF; cdr3_nt: TGCGCCAGCAGATCGGGACAGGGGGTGAAAAATGAGCAGTTCTTC
v_call: TRBV7-8; cdr3_length: 14; j_call: TRBJ2-5; d_call: NA; clone_size: many; cdr3_aa: CASSLGQYQETQYF; cdr3_nt: TGTGCCAGCAGCTTAGGGCAGTACCAAGAGACCCAGTACTTC
v_call: TRBV15; cdr3_length: 16; j_call: TRBJ2-6; d_call: NA; clone_size: NA; cdr3_aa: CATSRDLTAGANVLTF; cdr3_nt: TGTGCCACCAGCAGAGATTTGACAGCTGGGGCCAACGTCCTGACTTTC
v_call: TRBV5-4; cdr3_length: 11; j_call: TRBJ2-3; d_call: NA; clone_size: many; cdr3_aa: CASSRLDTQYF; cdr3_nt: TGTGCCAGCAGCCGACTCGATACGCAGTATTTT
v_call: TRBV5-1; cdr3_length: 17; j_call: TRBJ2-2; d_call: NA; clone_size: many; cdr3_aa: CASSRPGQPANTGELFF; cdr3_nt: TGCGCCAGCAGCCGCCCCGGACAGCCCGCGAACACCGGGGAGCTGTTTTTT
v_call: TRBV24-1; cdr3_length: 15; j_call: TRBJ2-1; d_call: TRBD2; clone_size: NA; cdr3_aa: CATRAGGSSYNEQFF; cdr3_nt: TGTGCCACCAGGGCAGGCGGGAGCTCCTACAATGAGCAGTTCTTC
v_call: TRBV18; cdr3_length: 15; j_call: TRBJ2-7; d_call: NA; clone_size: many; cdr3_aa: CASSPGQSPPYEQYF; cdr3_nt: TGTGCCAGCTCACCCGGACAGTCCCCACCCTACGAGCAGTACTTC
v_call: TRBV29-1; cdr3_length: 12; j_call: TRBJ1-2; d_call: TRBD1; clone_size: many; cdr3_aa: CSASDRGYGYTF; cdr3_nt: TGCAGCGCGTCGGACAGGGGCTATGGCTACACCTTC
v_call: TRBV7-2; cdr3_length: 16; j_call: TRBJ2-7; d_call: NA; clone_size: many; cdr3_aa: CASSSVGLHSSYEQYF; cdr3_nt: TGTGCCAGCAGCTCAGTGGGACTCCATAGCTCCTACGAGCAGTACTTC
v_call: TRBV18; cdr3_length: 15; j_call: TRBJ2-5; d_call: TRBD1; clone_size: many; cdr3_aa: CASSLPDRAPATQYF; cdr3_nt: TGTGCCAGCTCACTGCCGGACAGGGCTCCCGCTACCCAGTACTTC
v_call: TRBV20-1; cdr3_length: 15; j_call: TRBJ2-3; d_call: TRBD2; clone_size: many; cdr3_aa: CSASPTSGGTDTQYF; cdr3_nt: TGCAGTGCTAGTCCGACTAGCGGGGGCACAGATACGCAGTATTTT
v_call: TRBV3-1; cdr3_length: 14; j_call: TRBJ1-4; d_call: NA; clone_size: many; cdr3_aa: CASSHYATNEKLFF; cdr3_nt: TGTGCCAGCAGCCATTATGCAACTAATGAAAAACTGTTTTTT
v_call: TRBV20-1; cdr3_length: 13; j_call: TRBJ1-2; d_call: TRBD1; clone_size: medium-sized; cdr3_aa: CSPSLTGAYGYTF; cdr3_nt: TGCAGTCCCTCTTTGACAGGGGCCTATGGCTACACCTTC
v_call: TRBV5-1; cdr3_length: 16; j_call: TRBJ2-3; d_call: TRBD2; clone_size: many; cdr3_aa: CASSPTAGVLTDTQYF; cdr3_nt: TGCGCCAGCAGCCCGACCGCGGGAGTTCTAACAGATACGCAGTATTTT
v_call: TRBV20-1; cdr3_length: 16; j_call: TRBJ2-7; d_call: TRBD1; clone_size: many; cdr3_aa: CSARDPGRQGDYEQYF; cdr3_nt: TGCAGTGCTAGAGATCCAGGGAGACAGGGGGACTACGAGCAGTACTTC